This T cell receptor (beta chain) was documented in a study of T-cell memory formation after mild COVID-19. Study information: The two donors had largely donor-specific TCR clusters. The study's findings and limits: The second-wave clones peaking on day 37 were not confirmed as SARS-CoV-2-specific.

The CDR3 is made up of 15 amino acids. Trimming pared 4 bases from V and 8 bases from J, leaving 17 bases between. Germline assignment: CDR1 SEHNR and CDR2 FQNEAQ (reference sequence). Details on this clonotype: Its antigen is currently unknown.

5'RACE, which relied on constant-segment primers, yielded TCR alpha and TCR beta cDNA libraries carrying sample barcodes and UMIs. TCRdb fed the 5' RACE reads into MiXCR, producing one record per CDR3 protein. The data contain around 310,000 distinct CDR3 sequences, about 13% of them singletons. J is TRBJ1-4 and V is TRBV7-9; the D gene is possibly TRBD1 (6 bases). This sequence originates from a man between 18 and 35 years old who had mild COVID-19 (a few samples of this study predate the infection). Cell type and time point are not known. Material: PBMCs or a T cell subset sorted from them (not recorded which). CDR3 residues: CASSSYQYRAEKLFF. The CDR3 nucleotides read TGTGCCAGCAGCTCATATCAATACAGGGCGGAAAAACTGTTTTTT.